These T cell receptor beta chains were read from a single sample in a study of T-cell reconstitution after alpha-beta-depleted transplantation in children. Each CDR3 protein gets one entry after TCRdb re-called the PCR reads with MiXCR. There are approximately 640,000 distinct CDR3 sequences in the sample; roughly 15% occur only once, and about 1.1% lies in the top ten. The sequencing used PBMCs from the stem cell graft donor, collected from the stem cell graft. The receptors were sampled from a human donor who donated a stem cell graft to a child with acute myeloid leukemia. Each CDR3 is given without its conserved first and last residue. D genes are given only for firm matches.

D	V	J	CDR3
-	TRBV9	TRBJ1-1	ASSVLAEGSNTEAF
-	TRBV20-1	TRBJ2-5	SAKMGGGETQY
TRBD1	TRBV6-5	TRBJ1-2	ASSYSPDRGGGYT
TRBD2	TRBV20-1	TRBJ2-5	SARPSGGKETQY
TRBD2	TRBV13	TRBJ2-3	ASSLLLAGGIDGPDTQY
-	TRBV6-1	TRBJ2-5	ASSPLEQETQY
-	TRBV5-1	TRBJ1-4	ASSPGATELNEKLF
TRBD1	TRBV29-1	TRBJ1-2	SVGPPFEGARGYT
-	TRBV29-1	TRBJ1-2	SVEGYSGYT
TRBD2	TRBV29-1	TRBJ2-5	SVEGGVFETQY
-	TRBV29-1	TRBJ1-4	SAAGDGNEKLF
-	TRBV12-3/TRBV12-4	TRBJ2-1	ASSPEGLVNEQF
-	TRBV6-5	TRBJ2-7	ASSLGGTYSEQY
-	TRBV11-2	TRBJ2-5	ASSLEGVRETQY
-	TRBV7-2	TRBJ1-1	ASSLGLFMNTEAF
TRBD1	TRBV20-1	TRBJ1-1	SARDPGQGRGNTEAF
-	TRBV27	TRBJ2-3	ASTDYQGLASTDTQY
TRBD1	TRBV9	TRBJ2-7	ASSEGGQGLEQY
-	TRBV5-6	TRBJ2-1	ASRWSLSGTREF
-	TRBV12-3/TRBV12-4	TRBJ1-5	ASSLTGQPQH
-	TRBV12-3/TRBV12-4	TRBJ1-1	ASSIRGAGTEAF
-	TRBV11-2	TRBJ1-1	ASRWPTEAF
-	TRBV5-1	TRBJ1-2	ASSRGHGDAYGYT
TRBD2	TRBV5-1	TRBJ2-5	ASSPGLAGALQETQY
-	TRBV5-1	TRBJ2-5	ASSRGTAETQY
TRBD2	TRBV5-1	TRBJ2-4	ASSFRAGEAKNIQY
TRBD1	TRBV5-1	TRBJ2-1	ASPRVQDRGYNEQF
-	TRBV5-5	TRBJ2-7	ASSLGGAGGEQY
TRBD1	TRBV20-1	TRBJ2-3	SARDPTWTGPTDTQY
-	TRBV6-2/TRBV6-3	TRBJ1-1	ASTLGHGNTEAF
TRBD1	TRBV6-2/TRBV6-3	TRBJ2-1	ASTIFRDRSSNEQF
-	TRBV20-1	TRBJ2-1	SASRGNSYNEQF
-	TRBV25-1	TRBJ1-1	ASSGHGQLNTEAF
-	TRBV29-1	TRBJ1-2	SVEAVYAMRNGYT
-	TRBV6-5	TRBJ2-5	ASSYSRGGETQY
-	TRBV20-1	TRBJ1-6	SAARDGRTGSPLH
TRBD2	TRBV20-1	TRBJ2-5	SASRAGGPQETQY
TRBD1	TRBV5-5	TRBJ1-2	ASRSPGQGGGYT
-	TRBV6-2/TRBV6-3	TRBJ2-7	ASSYSSNYEQY
-	TRBV4-2	TRBJ1-2	ASSPRGDPYGYT
-	TRBV20-1	TRBJ2-1	SAPSGTSSYNEQF
TRBD1	TRBV12-3/TRBV12-4	TRBJ1-2	ASSSPGTAYGYT
-	TRBV6-5	TRBJ2-5	ASSYSDRKY
-	TRBV21-1	TRBJ2-7	ASSGRGAGAEQY
TRBD2	TRBV6-4	TRBJ2-1	ASSEGLARHNEQF
-	TRBV27	TRBJ2-7	ASKPLGSYEQY